This is a list of T cell receptor beta chains from one sample in a study of identical twins. Each CDR3 protein gets one entry after TCRdb re-called the 5' RACE reads with MiXCR. This table holds approximately 1.8 million distinct CDR3 sequences, about 31% found once. The sample comprised cord blood. These receptors were collected from a newborn girl in good health. The conserved cysteine and the conserved F or W are not part of the CDR3 here. Some rows mark clone size as missing; the rest say once, few, many or name a class of expanded clone.

clone_size,j_call,v_call,cdr3_aa
few,TRBJ2-3,TRBV10-3,AISDRGPYDTQY
NA,TRBJ2-3,TRBV28,ASSLHPGLAGETQHADTQY
few,TRBJ2-1,TRBV20-1,SASRGYEQF
NA,TRBJ2-3,TRBV12-3/TRBV12-4,ASSLLAGGKTDTQY
NA,TRBJ1-1,TRBV11-2,ASSPARATEAF
NA,TRBJ1-1,TRBV7-9,ASSSPGTEAF
NA,TRBJ2-1,TRBV14,ASSHLLGRSYNEQF
NA,TRBJ2-2,TRBV7-2,ASSLWGGQNTGELF
few,TRBJ2-5,TRBV6-6,ASRSFGLAGETQY
NA,NA,TRBV18,ASSPQLSKAKNIQY
few,TRBJ2-7,TRBV7-9,AITGGEPQVEQY
NA,TRBJ1-4,TRBV6-1,ASSEPRFPNEKLF
many,TRBJ2-3,TRBV3-1,ASSRRQGTDTQY
few,TRBJ2-1,TRBV10-3,ARRTSGRAPSYNEQF
few,TRBJ1-4,TRBV5-1,ASSPSGGQEKLF
NA,TRBJ1-1,TRBV7-2,ASSLTRAGVTEAF
NA,TRBJ2-3,TRBV12-3/TRBV12-4,ASSFGVRGITDTQY
NA,TRBJ2-1,TRBV28,ASSWAGTGGRGEQF
NA,TRBJ2-7,TRBV28,ASSFLAANEQY
NA,TRBJ2-2,TRBV5-8,AGSLTGPNTGELF
NA,TRBJ1-2,TRBV28,ASSRGQGGSYT
NA,NA,TRBV20-1,SGEETVRGEQY
NA,TRBJ1-5,TRBV7-2,ASSLQNRNQPQH
NA,TRBJ1-5,TRBV10-3,AIRTTPGQPQH
many,TRBJ2-1,TRBV6-2/TRBV6-3,ASSRLAGGRNEQF
few,TRBJ2-1,TRBV9,ASSVGTSEYNEQF
many,TRBJ2-7,TRBV7-2,ASSLALASYEQY
few,TRBJ2-7,TRBV29-1,SVESAVSGEQY
NA,TRBJ1-1,TRBV7-2,ASSLPTYRQEAF
many,TRBJ1-2,TRBV12-3/TRBV12-4,ASTYTQGDYGYT
many,TRBJ2-1,TRBV11-2,ASSKLGGPYNEQF
NA,TRBJ1-4,TRBV4-1,ASSRTTEKLF
few,TRBJ2-1,TRBV4-2,ASSQGTPLASSSYNEQF
NA,TRBJ1-5,TRBV5-1,ASSPSGDNQPQH
NA,TRBJ1-5,TRBV12-3/TRBV12-4,ASSLGSYSQPQH
NA,TRBJ2-7,TRBV7-8,ASSLARTSVRYEQY
NA,TRBJ2-1,TRBV7-9,ASSPFTSGRGYNEQF
NA,TRBJ2-5,TRBV20-1,SATPQLRGYNEQY
NA,NA,TRBV12-3/TRBV12-4,ASSLVQGESGRAYEQY
NA,TRBJ2-2,TRBV28,ASRSGTNTGELF
few,TRBJ2-7,TRBV5-6,ASIVTSGGSYEQY
NA,TRBJ2-4,TRBV5-6,ASSYRGGKNIQY
NA,TRBJ2-3,TRBV7-2,ASSLAGGLKTDTQY
few,TRBJ2-7,TRBV27,ASSLAKPSYEQY
once,TRBJ2-1,TRBV12-3/TRBV12-4,ASSLSSGQGSYNEQF
NA,TRBJ1-1,TRBV6-6,ASSQAF
NA,TRBJ1-2,TRBV20-1,SARDGFYGYT
NA,TRBJ1-1,TRBV6-2/TRBV6-3,ASSHWANRGLRTEAF
NA,TRBJ2-7,TRBV4-2,ASSQKPPYEQY
NA,TRBJ2-1,TRBV10-3,ATEGWGSYNEQF
NA,TRBJ1-1,TRBV20-1,SARDRAGPNTEAF
few,TRBJ2-7,TRBV28,ASSLFPSGAPSYEQY